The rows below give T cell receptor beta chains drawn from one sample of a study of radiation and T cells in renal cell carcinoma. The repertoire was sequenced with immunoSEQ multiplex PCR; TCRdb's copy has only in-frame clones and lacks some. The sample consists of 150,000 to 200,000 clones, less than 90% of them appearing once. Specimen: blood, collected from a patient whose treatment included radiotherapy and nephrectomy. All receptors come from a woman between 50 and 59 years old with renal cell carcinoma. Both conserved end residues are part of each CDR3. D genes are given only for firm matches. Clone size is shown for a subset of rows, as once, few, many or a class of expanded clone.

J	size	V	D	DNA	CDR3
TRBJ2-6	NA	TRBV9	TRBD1	TGTGCCAGCAGCGTCCAGGGGGCCTATGGGGCCAACGTCCTGACTTTC	CASSVQGAYGANVLTF
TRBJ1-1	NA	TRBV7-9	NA	TGTGCCAGCAGCCAACCCCCCCCAAACACTGAAGCTTTCTTT	CASSQPPPNTEAFF
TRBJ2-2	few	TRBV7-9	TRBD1	TGTGCCAGCAGCTTTGACAGGGGCAGTGGCGGGGAGCTGTTTTTT	CASSFDRGSGGELFF
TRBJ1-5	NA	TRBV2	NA	TGTGCCAGCAGTGAAAGGGGTAGCAATCAGCCCCAGCATTTT	CASSERGSNQPQHF
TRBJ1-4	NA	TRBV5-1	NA	TGCGCCAGCAGCTTGGGAAGGGGGGCAACTAATGAAAAACTGTTTTTT	CASSLGRGATNEKLFF
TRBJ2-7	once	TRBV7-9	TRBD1	TGTGCCAGCAGCCAATATACGGGACAGGGGTTTGACGAGCAGTACTTC	CASSQYTGQGFDEQYF
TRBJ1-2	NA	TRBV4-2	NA	TGTGCCAGCAGCCAAGATTACAGGGTCTATGGCTACACCTTC	CASSQDYRVYGYTF
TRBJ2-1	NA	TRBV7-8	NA	TGTGCCAGCAGCAGGTCGCGGGCAAGGTACAATGAGCAGTTCTTC	CASSRSRARYNEQFF
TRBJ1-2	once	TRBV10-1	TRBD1	TGCGCCAGCAGCCCCGACAGGGGGAATGGCTACACCTTC	CASSPDRGNGYTF
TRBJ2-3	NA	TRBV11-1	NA	TGTGCCAGCTCGAGGCCGGCAGATACGCAGTATTTT	CASSRPADTQYF
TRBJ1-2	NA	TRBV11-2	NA	TGTGCCAGCAGCTTCGAACCCCTTCGCAAGGATGGCTACACCTTC	CASSFEPLRKDGYTF
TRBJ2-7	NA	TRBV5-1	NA	TGCGCCAGCAGCCCGATGGCGGGGTTGGGCTACGAGCAGTACTTC	CASSPMAGLGYEQYF
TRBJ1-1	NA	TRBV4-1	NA	TGCGCCAGCAGCCAAGATTCTTACGGGGTTGCTGAAGCTTTCTTT	CASSQDSYGVAEAFF
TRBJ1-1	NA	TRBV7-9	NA	TGTGCCAGCAGCTGGGCGTCTTCGAACACTGAAGCTTTCTTT	CASSWASSNTEAFF
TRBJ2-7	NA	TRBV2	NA	TGTGCCAGCAGCAGCGTAGGGCCCCAGGGTGAGCAGTACTTC	CASSSVGPQGEQYF
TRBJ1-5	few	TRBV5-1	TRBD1	TGCGCCAGCAGCACCGGACAGGGGAGAGGGCCCCAGCATTTT	CASSTGQGRGPQHF
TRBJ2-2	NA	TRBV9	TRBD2	TGTGCCAGCAGTCTTAGCGGGGGGACGAACACCGGGGAGCTGTTTTTT	CASSLSGGTNTGELFF
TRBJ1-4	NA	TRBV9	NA	TGTGCCAGCAGCGTAGGCAGGGGAACTAATGAAAAACTGTTTTTT	CASSVGRGTNEKLFF
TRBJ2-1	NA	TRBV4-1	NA	TGCGCCAGCAGCCAAGATGAGGGGGGATTCTACAATGAGCAGTTCTTC	CASSQDEGGFYNEQFF
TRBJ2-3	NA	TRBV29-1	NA	TGCAGTGTCCACTTTATAATGCCAGATACGCAGTATTTT	CSVHFIMPDTQYF
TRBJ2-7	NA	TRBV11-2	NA	TGTGCCAGCAGCCCCAACCCCTACGAGCAGTACTTC	CASSPNPYEQYF
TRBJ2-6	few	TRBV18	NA	TGTGCCAGCTCACCCCGAAGGGGTCTACCCTCTGGGGCCAACGTCCTGACTTTC	CASSPRRGLPSGANVLTF
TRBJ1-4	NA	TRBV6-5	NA	TGTGCCAGCAGTCGGACTAACAGCAATGAAAAACTGTTTTTT	CASSRTNSNEKLFF
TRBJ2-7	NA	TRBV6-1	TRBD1	TGTGCCAGCAAGACCTCCGGGACAGCATACAACGAGCAGTACTTC	CASKTSGTAYNEQYF
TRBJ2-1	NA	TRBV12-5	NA	TGTGCTAGTGGTTTGGTAAAGAGGGACCCCTACAATGAGCAGTTCTTC	CASGLVKRDPYNEQFF
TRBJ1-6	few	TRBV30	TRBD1	TGTGCCGGAAGGGACAGTTATTCACCCCTCCACTTT	CAGRDSYSPLHF
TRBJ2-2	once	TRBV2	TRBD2	TGTGCCAGCAAACCCAGCGGGGGAAACGGGGAGCTGTTTTTT	CASKPSGGNGELFF
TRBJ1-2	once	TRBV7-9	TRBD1	TGTGCCAGCAGCTTCCTTACACCCCCGGACAGGGTTAACTATGGCTACACCTTC	CASSFLTPPDRVNYGYTF
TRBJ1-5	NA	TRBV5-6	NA	TGTGCCAGCAGTTATCATAGCAATCAGCCCCAGCATTTT	CASSYHSNQPQHF
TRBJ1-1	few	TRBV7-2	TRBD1	TGTGCCAGCAGCTTTGACAGGGGCGGCACTGAAGCTTTCTTT	CASSFDRGGTEAFF
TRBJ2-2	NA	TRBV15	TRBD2	TGTGCCACCAGCAGAGAAGGCGGGGGGAACACCGGGGAGCTGTTTTTT	CATSREGGGNTGELFF
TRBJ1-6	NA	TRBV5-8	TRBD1	TGTGCCAGCAGCCTTTCCGGGACAGGACCGTCACCCCTCCACTTT	CASSLSGTGPSPLHF
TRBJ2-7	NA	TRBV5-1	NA	TGCGCCAGCAGCTTGGCCCTCTGGACGGGCGAGCAGTACTTC	CASSLALWTGEQYF
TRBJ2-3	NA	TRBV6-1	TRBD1	TGTGCCAGCAGTGAAGACAGGGGATCCACAGATACGCAGTATTTT	CASSEDRGSTDTQYF
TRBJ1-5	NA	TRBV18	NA	TGTGCCAGCTCACCACGGGCCCTTTCGATTCGCTATAGCAATCAGCCCCAGCATTTT	CASSPRALSIRYSNQPQHF
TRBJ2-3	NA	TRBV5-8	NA	TGTGCCAGCAATCCAGGAGGGGCTCGCACAGATACGCAGTATTTT	CASNPGGARTDTQYF
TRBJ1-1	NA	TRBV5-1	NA	TGCGCCAGCAGCTTGGTAGGGGCGAACACTGAAGCTTTCTTT	CASSLVGANTEAFF
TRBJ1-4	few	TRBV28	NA	TGTGCCAGCAGCTCGATTGCAACTAATGAAAAACTGTTTTTT	CASSSIATNEKLFF
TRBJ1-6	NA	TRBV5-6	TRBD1	TGTGCCAGCAGCTTGGTGGGGGACAGTGGGATATCACCCCTCCACTTT	CASSLVGDSGISPLHF
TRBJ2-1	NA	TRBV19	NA	TGTGCCAGTACCCCGAAGGCTTGGGGACGGTACAATGAGCAGTTCTTC	CASTPKAWGRYNEQFF
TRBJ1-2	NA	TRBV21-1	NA	TGTATGAGCTTTCGAGGGGGCGGGAACTATGGCTACACCTTC	CMSFRGGGNYGYTF
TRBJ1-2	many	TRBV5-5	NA	TGTGCCAGCAGCTTGGATTGGACAGCCTATAACTATGGCTACACCTTC	CASSLDWTAYNYGYTF
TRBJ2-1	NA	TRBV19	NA	TGTGCCAGTAGTCTGGGGGCCTCCTACAATGAGCAGTTCTTC	CASSLGASYNEQFF
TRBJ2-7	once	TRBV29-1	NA	TGCAGCGTTGAGAAGGCAGGGAGATACGAGCAGTACTTC	CSVEKAGRYEQYF
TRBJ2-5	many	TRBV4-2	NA	TGTGCCAGCAGCCAAGAGGGGCACTGGGAGACCCAGTACTTC	CASSQEGHWETQYF
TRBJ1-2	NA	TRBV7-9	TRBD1	TGTGCCAGCAGCTCGGGTGAGGGGGCGCGCTACACCTTC	CASSSGEGARYTF
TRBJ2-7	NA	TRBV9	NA	TGTGCCAGCAGCGCCGGGGGGCTAGCCTCCGACGAGCAGTACTTC	CASSAGGLASDEQYF
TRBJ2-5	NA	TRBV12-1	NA	TGTGCCAGCAGCTTAGTGTCAGGTGGAGTGGAGACCCAGTACTTC	CASSLVSGGVETQYF
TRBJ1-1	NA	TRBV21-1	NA	TGTGCCAGCAGCAAGCGACCTGACAGGGGGCGAACTGAAGCTTTCTTT	CASSKRPDRGRTEAFF
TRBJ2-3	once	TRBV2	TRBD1	TGTGCCAGCAACAGGGGGCTCGGGGATACGCAGTATTTT	CASNRGLGDTQYF
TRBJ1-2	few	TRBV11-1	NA	TGTGCCAGCAGCTCGACGGGCCTTATGGGCTATGGCTACACCTTC	CASSSTGLMGYGYTF
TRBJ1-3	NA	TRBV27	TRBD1	TGTGCCAGCAGACGTTCGGGACAGCACTCTGGAAACACCATATATTTT	CASRRSGQHSGNTIYF
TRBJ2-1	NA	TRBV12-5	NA	TGTGCTAGTGGTTTGCTAACGTCCGATGAGCAGTTCTTC	CASGLLTSDEQFF
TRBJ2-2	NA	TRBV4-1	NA	TGCGCCAGCAGCCCACCCTCAACCGGGGAGCTGTTTTTT	CASSPPSTGELFF
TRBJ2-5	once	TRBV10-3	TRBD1	TGTGCCATCAGTGAGTGGGGCAGGGGGAATCAAGAGACCCAGTACTTC	CAISEWGRGNQETQYF
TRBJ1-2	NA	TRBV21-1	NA	TGTGCCAGCTCTGGAGGTGCTGGCTACACCTTC	CASSGGAGYTF
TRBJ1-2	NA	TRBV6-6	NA	TGTGCCAGCAGCATACTACAACCTACGGGTGGCTACACCTTC	CASSILQPTGGYTF
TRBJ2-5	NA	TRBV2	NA	TGTGCCAGCAGTGGATTGCGGGGGCCCCAAGAGACCCAGTACTTC	CASSGLRGPQETQYF